The 21 T cell receptor beta chains in this list originate from one sample, sequenced in a study of identical twins. TCRdb reanalysed the 5' RACE reads using MiXCR and keeps one entry per CDR3 protein. Of 700,000 or so distinct CDR3 sequences listed, less than 10% are singletons. This sample was shared with a second study, whose subject was yellow fever vaccine responses in identical twins.

Sequenced material: PBMCs. The receptor set was obtained from a young woman in good health.

This clonotype was detected ten times or more. The chain recombines TRBV6-2 or TRBV6-3 with TRBJ2-7, with 8 bases identical to TRBD1. V lost 6 bases, J lost 3 bases, and 7 bases stayed unmatched. Germline V gene sequence: CDR1 MNHEY, CDR2 SVGEGT. The CDR3 is made up of 14 amino acids. CDR3 protein: CASSQGQGIYEQYF. The CDR3 coding sequence is TGTGCCAGCAGCCAAGGACAGGGAATCTACGAGCAGTACTTC.

The chain carries TRBV15 and TRBJ2-7; D call uncertain. CDR3 length equals 15 residues. Germline-derived CDR1 and CDR2 are LNHNV and YYDKDF (reference sequence). Trimming pared 0 bases from V and 2 bases from J, leaving 11 bases between. The CDR3: CATSRDRPVTYEQYF. CDR3 DNA: TGTGCCACCAGCAGAGATAGACCGGTTACCTACGAGCAGTACTTC.

This clonotype was detected ten times or more. The rearrangement uses TRBV12-3 or TRBV12-4 and TRBJ2-6; D is unclear. The CDR3 has 16 amino acids. V lost 5 bases, J lost 4 bases, and 15 bases lay in between. CDR3 loop: CASSRPRVAGANVLTF. For the CDR3, the DNA is TGTGCCAGCAGTAGACCTCGTGTTGCCGGGGCCAACGTCCTGACTTTC.

This clonotype was observed many times. The rearrangement links TRBV24-1 to TRBJ2-5, with D unclear. V gave up 4 bases and J gave up 5 bases, with 16 bases separating them. Germline CDR1 is KGHDR and CDR2 is SFDVKD. The CDR3 runs 15 residues. CDR3 DNA: TGTGCCACCAGTGACTCCGGACGGGCTGCTGAGACCCAGTACTTC. Its protein product is CATSDSGRAAETQYF.

This clonotype was observed many times. This chain links TRBV27 with TRBJ2-5; D is undetermined. Looked up from germline, CDR1 is MNHEY and CDR2 is SMNVEV (reference sequence). The CDR3 has 14 amino acids. The V gene lost 0 bases and the J gene lost 1 base, with 6 bases spanning the gap. The DNA of the CDR3 is TGTGCCAGCAGTTTATCAGGGTCCCAAGAGACCCAGTACTTC. It encodes CASSLSGSQETQYF.

This clonotype was picked up many times. This chain uses TRBV5-1 with TRBJ2-5, with D unclear. The CDR3 is made up of 15 amino acids. Between the trimmed V and J ends, which lost 2 bases and 4 bases, there was a span of 15 bases. Germline V CDR1 and CDR2: SGHRS, YFSETQ. DNA for the CDR3: TGCGCCAGCAGCTTCTACGAAATGAAGGGAGAGACCCAGTACTTC. Translated, it gives CASSFYEMKGETQYF.

The CDR3 sequence: CATADGYTGELFF. The CDR3 DNA follows: TGTGCCACCGCGGACGGTTACACCGGGGAGCTGTTTTTT. The chain has TRBV15 and TRBJ2-2; D ambiguous. This CDR3 spans 13 amino acids. Trimming shortened V by 8 bases and J by 3 bases, and 10 bases separated the two germline ends. CDR1 is LNHNV, CDR2 YYDKDF, per germline (reference sequence).

Note on this clonotype: The junction departs from the called germline gene at one end, perhaps through a read error. The rearrangement links TRBV10-3 to TRBJ2-1, with D possibly being TRBD1 or TRBD2 (5 bases each). CDR3 length equals 13 residues. CDR1 ENHRY and CDR2 SYGVKD come from the germline V gene. The CDR3: CATGTASYDEQFF. As DNA, the CDR3 is TGTGCCACAGGGACGGCCTCCTACGATGAGCAGTTCTTC.

In its sample, this clonotype was seen many times. J is TRBJ1-1 and V is TRBV24-1; maybe TRBD1 (5 bases). In germline, CDR1 is KGHDR, CDR2 SFDVKD. Trimming removed 0 bases from V and 1 base from J, with 8 bases in between. This CDR3 contains 15 residues. CDR3 sequence: CATSDLWGTNTEAFF. In nucleotides, the CDR3 is TGTGCCACCAGTGATTTGTGGGGGACGAACACTGAAGCTTTCTTT.

The chain joins TRBV20-1 to TRBJ2-5; 10 nucleotides align to TRBD2. Germline loops: CDR1 DFQATT, CDR2 SNEGSKA (reference sequence). With 5 bases clipped from V and 2 bases from J, the junction kept 14 bases outside the gene matches. The CDR3 runs to 17 residues. In nucleotides, the CDR3 is TGCAGTGCTCCCAGGGGATTACGGACTAGCGGACAAGAGACCCAGTACTTC. As protein: CSAPRGLRTSGQETQYF.

The J gene is TRBJ2-7, the V gene TRBV27, with a possible D match to TRBD2 (6 bases). The CDR3 sequence is 14 residues long. The germline CDR1 and CDR2 sequences are MNHEY and SMNVEV (reference sequence). With 6 bases removed from V and 0 bases from J, the gap between germline ends came to 12 bases. The CDR3 sequence is CASSPVGSSYEQYF. The CDR3 nucleotides are TGTGCCAGCAGCCCCGTCGGGAGCTCCTACGAGCAGTACTTC.

In this sample, this clonotype turned up a few times. The chain links TRBV7-9 to TRBJ1-2, with TRBD1 matching 11 bases. Germline CDR1 SEHNR, CDR2 FQNEAQ (reference sequence). This CDR3 contains 14 residues. The V gene end was trimmed by 7 bases and the J gene end by 4 bases; junction bases not matched to a gene: 5. DNA of the CDR3: TGTGCCAGCACCTGGACAGGGGGCGTCTATGGCTACACCTTC. It is translated as CASTWTGGVYGYTF. The complete variable domain, with remaining parts taken from reference TRBV7-9 and TRBJ1-2, reads DTGVSQNPRHKITKRGQNVTFRCDPISEHNRLYWYRQTLGQGPEFLTYFQNEAQLEKSRLLSDRFSAERPKGSFSTLEIQRTEQGDSAMYLCASTWTGGVYGYTFGSGTRLTVV.

This clonotype was seen repeatedly, ten times or more. This chain uses TRBV4-3 with TRBJ2-3, with D tentatively TRBD1 (5 bases). The V gene lost 4 bases and the J gene lost 2 bases, with 19 bases spanning the gap. The CDR3 is 17 residues long. CDR1 is LGHNA, CDR2 YSLEER, per germline. Here the CDR3 DNA reads TGCGCCAGCAGCCCCTCCTGGGGCTCATCAATCACAGATACGCAGTATTTT. This translates into CASSPSWGSSITDTQYF.

The sample holds many counts of this clonotype. The genes are TRBV7-9 and TRBJ2-3; perhaps TRBD1 as D (5 bases). With 5 bases removed from V and 2 bases from J, the gap between germline ends came to 11 bases. The CDR3 totals 14 residues. Germline V CDR1 and CDR2: SEHNR, FQNEAQ (reference sequence). The CDR3 reads CASSPSRVTDTQYF. In DNA, the CDR3 is TGTGCCAGCAGCCCCAGCAGGGTCACAGATACGCAGTATTTT.

V is TRBV7-8 and J is TRBJ2-7, with 7 bases lining up with TRBD1. After removal of 4 bases from V and 0 bases from J, the junction contained 6 bases not matched to a gene. The CDR3 has 15 amino acids. Germline CDR1 reads SGHVS; CDR2 reads FQNEAQ. The chain's CDR3 is CASSYWTGPSYEQYF. The CDR3 nucleotides read TGTGCCAGCAGCTACTGGACAGGTCCCTCCTACGAGCAGTACTTC.

This clonotype was picked up a small number of times. The chain carries TRBV18 and TRBJ2-3; possible D gene TRBD2, 6 bases. The CDR3 is 15 residues long. The germline V and J ends were trimmed by 3 bases and 2 bases, with 12 bases remaining between them. Germline assignment: CDR1 KGHSH and CDR2 LQKENI. CDR3 nucleotide sequence: TGTGCCAGCTCACCGCGGGACTGGGACACAGATACGCAGTATTTT. Amino acid sequence: CASSPRDWDTDTQYF.

This clonotype was recorded many times. The V call is TRBV11-2, the J call TRBJ2-5, with TRBD2 matching 7 bases. The CDR3 has 14 amino acids. CDR1 SGHAT and CDR2 FQNNGV come from the germline V gene. V lost 3 bases to trimming and J lost 5 bases; unmatched junction nucleotides: 6. The CDR3 protein is CASSFGLVQETQYF. The CDR3 DNA is TGTGCCAGCAGCTTCGGACTAGTCCAGGAGACCCAGTACTTC.

The chain joins TRBV7-8 to TRBJ2-7; possible D gene TRBD2, 6 bases. CDR1 is SGHVS and CDR2 is FQNEAQ in the germline V gene. The CDR3 covers 15 residues. V dropped 2 bases and J dropped 2 bases, with 13 bases sitting between them. The CDR3 spells CASSLRREGTYEQYF. The CDR3 DNA reads TGTGCCAGCAGCTTAAGGCGGGAAGGTACCTACGAGCAGTACTTC.

This clonotype was counted only a few times. DNA of the CDR3: TGTGCCAGCAGCCTCCGACAGGGGAGCATTGTCTACGAGCAGTACTTC. It specifies CASSLRQGSIVYEQYF. This chain links TRBV3-1 with TRBJ2-7; 8 bases agree with TRBD1. CDR1 is LGHDT and CDR2 is YNNKEL in the germline V gene (reference sequence). V was clipped by 4 bases and J by 3 bases; unmatched bases: 11. This CDR3 has 16 residues.

This clonotype has only a few counts. The chain employs TRBV7-2 and TRBJ2-3; no clear D. Deletions cut 7 bases from V and 0 bases from J, with 11 bases between. CDR3 length equals 14 residues. The germline V gene has CDR1 SGHTA and CDR2 FQGNSA. CDR3 nucleotides: TGTGCCAGCATCACCACATCTAGCACAGATACGCAGTATTTT. Translation gives CASITTSSTDTQYF.

This clonotype was observed a few times. V usage is TRBV6-2 or TRBV6-3 and J usage is TRBJ2-1, with D perhaps assigned TRBD1 or TRBD2 (5 bases each). Trimming removed 8 bases from V and 4 bases from J, with 12 bases in between. The CDR3 is 13 amino acids. Germline lookup yields CDR1 MNHEY and CDR2 SVGEGT. The CDR3 DNA sequence: TGTGCCAGCCGGGGCGGCTTTTACAATGAGCAGTTCTTC. Its translation: CASRGGFYNEQFF.